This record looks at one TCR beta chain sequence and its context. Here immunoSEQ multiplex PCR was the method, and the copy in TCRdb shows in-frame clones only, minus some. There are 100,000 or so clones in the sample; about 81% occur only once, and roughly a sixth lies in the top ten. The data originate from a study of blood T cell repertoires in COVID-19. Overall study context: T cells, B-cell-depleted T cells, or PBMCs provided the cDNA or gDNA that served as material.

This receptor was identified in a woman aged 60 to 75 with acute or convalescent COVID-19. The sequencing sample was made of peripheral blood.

Written as DNA, the CDR3 is TGTGCCTGGAGTGTACGTAGAGGGCGAGAGACCCAGTACTTC. It codes for CAWSVRRGRETQYF. The gene calls are TRBV30 and TRBJ2-5; a weak D match, TRBD2 (5 bases). The CDR3 is made up of 14 amino acids. Trimming pared 0 bases from V and 4 bases from J, leaving 12 bases between. CDR1 is GTSNPN, CDR2 SVGIG, per germline (reference sequence).